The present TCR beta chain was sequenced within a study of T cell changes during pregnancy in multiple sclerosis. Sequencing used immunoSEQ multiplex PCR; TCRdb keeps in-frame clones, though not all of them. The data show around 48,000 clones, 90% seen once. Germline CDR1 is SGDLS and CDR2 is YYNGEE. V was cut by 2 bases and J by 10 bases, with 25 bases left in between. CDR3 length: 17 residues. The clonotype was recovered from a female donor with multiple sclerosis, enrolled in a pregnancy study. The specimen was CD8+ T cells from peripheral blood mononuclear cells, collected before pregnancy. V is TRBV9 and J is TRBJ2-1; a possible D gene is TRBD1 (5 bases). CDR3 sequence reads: CASSVSQGFVAAREQFF. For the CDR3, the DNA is TGTGCCAGCAGCGTTAGCCAGGGTTTTGTCGCGGCGCGAGAGCAGTTCTTC.